One sample yielded the 25 T cell receptor beta chains listed below, sequenced in a study of technical replicates of blood from a handful of donors. Here immunoSEQ multiplex PCR was the method, and the copy in TCRdb shows in-frame clones only, minus some. The top ten hold 2.5% to 3.5% of the sample, which has 56,000 or so clones, nearly 95% seen once. Material: PBMCs. The receptors were gathered from a human donor in good health. Some clones in this sample may be carry-over from other donors' samples.

The chain employs TRBV19 and TRBJ1-1; D unclear. The CDR3 is 13 amino acids. Trimming shortened V by 5 bases and J by 4 bases, and 11 bases separated the two germline ends. CDR1 and CDR2 from the germline V gene are LNHDA and SQIVND (reference sequence). The CDR3, as DNA: TGTGCCAGTAGTGACCAAGGGAGCACTGAAGCTTTCTTT. Translation: CASSDQGSTEAFF.

The chain carries TRBV7-2 and TRBJ2-1; 7 bases map to TRBD1. CDR1 SGHTA and CDR2 FQGNSA come from the germline V gene. V shed 3 bases and J 4 bases; nucleotides not matched to a gene: 6. This CDR3 has 15 residues. The CDR3 DNA follows: TGTGCCAGCAGCTTGGACAGGCAGGCATACAATGAGCAGTTCTTC. As protein: CASSLDRQAYNEQFF. Drawing the rest from reference TRBV7-2 and TRBJ2-1, the complete variable domain is GAGVSQSPSNKVTEKGKDVELRCDPISGHTALYWYRQSLGQGLEFLIYFQGNSAPDKSGLPSDRFSAERTGGSVSTLTIQRTQQEDSAVYLCASSLDRQAYNEQFFGPGTRLTVL.

The CDR3: CASSDERGAFSLAPREQFF. DNA of the CDR3: TGTGCCAGCAGCGACGAGCGGGGGGCCTTCTCCTTAGCCCCCAGGGAGCAGTTCTTC. The rearrangement uses TRBV9 and TRBJ2-1; the match to TRBD2 covers 9 bases. Germline CDR1 is SGDLS and CDR2 is YYNGEE. V shed 3 bases, J shed 10 bases, and the junction held 23 bases outside the gene matches. CDR3 length equals 19 residues.

The rearrangement joins TRBV2 to TRBJ1-6; 9 nucleotides line up with TRBD1. Germline V gives CDR1 SNHLY, CDR2 FYNNEI. This CDR3 has 14 amino acids. V gave up 7 bases and J gave up 9 bases; unmatched junction bases: 7. CDR3 loop: CASTLDRGLSPLHF. CDR3 bases: TGTGCCAGCACACTGGACAGGGGTCTTTCACCCCTCCACTTT.

V gene TRBV2 combines with J gene TRBJ1-1, with D tentatively TRBD1 (6 bases). Trimming pared 10 bases from V and 1 base from J, leaving 13 bases between. The CDR3 is 13 amino acids. Per germline, CDR1 SNHLY and CDR2 FYNNEI. The CDR3 here is CATLRTANTEAFF. The CDR3 DNA reads as TGTGCCACCCTACGGACAGCGAACACTGAAGCTTTCTTT.

This rearrangement joins TRBV15 to TRBJ2-2; 8 bases are shared with TRBD2. This CDR3 contains 17 residues. Losses at the gene ends were 1 base for V and 1 base for J; bases not matched to a gene: 5. Germline V lookup: CDR1 LNHNV, CDR2 YYDKDF (reference sequence). In nucleotides, the CDR3 is TGTGCCACCAGCAGAGGTGCCGGGAGGGTGAACACCGGGGAGCTGTTTTTT. This translates into CATSRGAGRVNTGELFF.

The CDR3: CASSLATTFSNEQFF. In DNA form, the CDR3 reads TGCGCCAGCAGCTTAGCGACGACCTTCTCCAATGAGCAGTTCTTC. The chain uses TRBV5-1 and TRBJ2-1, with D unclear. The germline V and J ends were trimmed by 2 bases and 6 bases, with 15 bases remaining between them. The CDR3 spans 15 residues. Germline loops: CDR1 SGHRS, CDR2 YFSETQ.

The chain is built from TRBV7-9 and TRBJ2-7; 10 nucleotides line up with TRBD2. J was trimmed by 1 base and V by 5 bases; bases with no gene match: 8. Germline CDR1 is SEHNR and CDR2 is FQNEAQ (reference sequence). The CDR3 is made up of 16 amino acids. CDR3 sequence: CASSLAGAGGSYEQYF. The CDR3 nucleotides are TGTGCCAGCAGCCTGGCCGGAGCGGGAGGGTCCTACGAGCAGTACTTC.

The rearrangement links TRBV5-1 to TRBJ2-1, with 12 bases aligning to TRBD2. Per the germline V gene, CDR1 is SGHRS and CDR2 is YFSETQ. The CDR3 spans 17 residues. Trimming cost V 4 bases and J 4 bases; bases outside gene matches: 9. CDR3 nucleotide sequence: TGCGCCAGCAGCCCACGAGGACTAGCGGGGACATACAATGAGCAGTTCTTC. Residues: CASSPRGLAGTYNEQFF.

The rearrangement uses TRBV9 and TRBJ1-2, with 7 bases fitting TRBD1. This CDR3 has 15 amino acids. Germline assignment: CDR1 SGDLS and CDR2 YYNGEE. The ends lost 0 bases at V and 4 bases at J; junction bases unmatched: 6. CDR3 region: CASSVGGTAIYGYTF. CDR3 nucleotides: TGTGCCAGCAGCGTAGGAGGGACAGCCATCTATGGCTACACCTTC.

V gene TRBV10-3 combines with J gene TRBJ1-5; D may be TRBD1 (6 bases). This CDR3 contains 15 residues. From germline, CDR1 is ENHRY and CDR2 SYGVKD. Trimming stripped 10 bases from V and 0 bases from J, with 16 bases between. The CDR3: CATLSTDSSNQPQHF. The CDR3 coding sequence is TGTGCCACCCTATCGACGGACAGTAGCAATCAGCCCCAGCATTTT.

This clone was counted a single time. The J gene is TRBJ2-7, the V gene TRBV6-1; 7 nucleotides match TRBD2. Germline CDR1 reads MNHNS; CDR2 reads SASEGT. CDR3 length: 15 amino acids. The trim removed 10 bases at V and 1 base at J, leaving 13 bases unmatched. The CDR3 loop reads CANSPEAGSSYEQYF. The CDR3 nucleotides read TGTGCCAACAGCCCCGAAGCGGGGTCTTCCTACGAGCAGTACTTC.

The chain couples TRBV5-1 to TRBJ1-4, with D possibly TRBD1 on 5 matching bases. This CDR3 contains 14 residues. Germline V lookup: CDR1 SGHRS, CDR2 YFSETQ. V was clipped by 0 bases and J by 11 bases, with 14 bases between them. In nucleotides, the CDR3 is TGCGCCAGCAGCTTGGAAGGGGCAAGCCCTAAACTGTTTTTT. This sequence encodes CASSLEGASPKLFF.

This clone has just one count. The chain couples TRBV7-2 to TRBJ2-2; TRBD2 matches 9 bases. J was trimmed by 8 bases and V by 5 bases; bases with no gene match: 12. Looked up from germline, CDR1 is SGHTA and CDR2 is FQGNSA. The CDR3 covers 16 residues. CDR3 sequence (DNA): TGTGCCAGCAGCACAGCCGGGACTAGCTTCTCTGGGGAGCTGTTTTTT. Its translation is CASSTAGTSFSGELFF. Full variable domain (rest looked up from reference TRBV7-2 and TRBJ2-2): GAGVSQSPSNKVTEKGKDVELRCDPISGHTALYWYRQSLGQGLEFLIYFQGNSAPDKSGLPSDRFSAERTGGSVSTLTIQRTQQEDSAVYLCASSTAGTSFSGELFFGEGSRLTVL.

The chain combines TRBV7-9 with TRBJ2-2, with D perhaps matching TRBD2 (5 bases). Between the trimmed V and J ends, which lost 1 base and 4 bases, there was a span of 10 bases. Germline V gene lookup returns CDR1 SEHNR and CDR2 FQNEAQ (reference sequence). The CDR3 loop spans 15 amino acids. CDR3: CASSLGTPTTGELFF. The CDR3 DNA sequence: TGTGCCAGCAGCTTAGGGACTCCAACCACCGGGGAGCTGTTTTTT. Using reference TRBV7-9 and TRBJ2-2 for the parts outside the CDR3, the full variable domain is DTGVSQNPRHKITKRGQNVTFRCDPISEHNRLYWYRQTLGQGPEFLTYFQNEAQLEKSRLLSDRFSAERPKGSFSTLEIQRTEQGDSAMYLCASSLGTPTTGELFFGEGSRLTVL.

DNA for the CDR3: TGCGCCAGCAGCCAAGATCCCGGGGTCAATCAGCCCCAGCATTTT. Translating gives CASSQDPGVNQPQHF. The chain employs TRBV4-3 and TRBJ1-5, with no clear D. CDR1 and CDR2 from the germline V gene are LGHNA and YSLEER. The CDR3 totals 15 residues. The ends were cut back, 0 bases at V and 3 bases at J, with 9 bases in the middle.

V usage is TRBV6-1 and J usage is TRBJ1-1; 8 bases line up with TRBD1. The CDR3 length is 14 residues. The germline CDR1 and CDR2 sequences are MNHNS and SASEGT. V lost 4 bases and J lost 5; bases outside the gene matches: 6. CDR3 residues: CASSGRTGSTEAFF. As DNA, the CDR3 is TGTGCCAGCAGTGGCCGGACAGGGAGTACTGAAGCTTTCTTT.

The CDR3 protein is CASSVGLAGGRGYEQYF. The CDR3 DNA reads as TGTGCCAGCAGCGTAGGACTAGCGGGAGGGCGTGGTTACGAGCAGTACTTC. This sequence joins TRBV9 and TRBJ2-7, with TRBD2 identical over 14 bases. The germline V gene encodes CDR1 SGDLS and CDR2 YYNGEE. The CDR3 has 17 residues. After removal of 0 bases from V and 4 bases from J, the junction contained 6 bases not matched to a gene.

The J gene is TRBJ2-3, the V gene TRBV10-1; a possible D gene is TRBD2 (6 bases). Trimming took off 7 bases at V and 2 bases at J, with 13 bases between the two ends. Germline CDR1 reads WNHNN; CDR2 reads SYGVQD (reference sequence). CDR3 length equals 14 residues. This CDR3 is CASMGDFPTDTQYF. CDR3 bases: TGCGCCAGCATGGGGGACTTTCCCACAGATACGCAGTATTTT.

The chain employs TRBV15 and TRBJ1-4, with D unresolved. The CDR3 is 16 amino acids. Germline V gene data show CDR1 as LNHNV and CDR2 as YYDKDF (reference sequence). The germline V and J ends were trimmed by 4 bases and 6 bases, with 18 bases remaining between them. The CDR3 is CATSTFSPRPYEKLFF. The CDR3 nucleotides read TGTGCCACCAGCACCTTTAGTCCGCGCCCTTATGAAAAACTGTTTTTT.

V gene TRBV5-1 combines with J gene TRBJ1-4, with 8 bases fitting TRBD1. The CDR3 length is 14 residues. The ends lost 7 bases at V and 6 bases at J; junction bases unmatched: 8. Germline CDR1 is SGHRS and CDR2 is YFSETQ. CDR3: CASSPGRGHEKLFF. The CDR3 DNA follows: TGCGCCAGCTCCCCGGGCAGGGGGCATGAAAAACTGTTTTTT.

The rearrangement joins TRBV4-1 to TRBJ1-1, with 9 bases lining up with TRBD1. In germline, CDR1 is MGHRA, CDR2 YSYEKL. Germline trimming cut 4 bases from V and 5 bases from J; bases unmatched to any gene: 8. This CDR3 is 15 amino acids long. The CDR3: CASSPRTGERTEAFF. The CDR3 DNA is TGCGCCAGCAGCCCCCGGACAGGGGAAAGGACTGAAGCTTTCTTT.

The chain joins TRBV4-1 to TRBJ1-2; 8 nucleotides agree with TRBD1. The CDR3 is 15 amino acids. CDR1 and CDR2 (germline): MGHRA, YSYEKL. J was trimmed by 4 bases and V by 0 bases; bases with no gene match: 4. In DNA, the CDR3 is TGCGCCAGCAGCCAAGAAGACAGGGGAGGCTATGGCTACACCTTC. It specifies CASSQEDRGGYGYTF.

V and J are TRBV7-8 and TRBJ2-1; 13 bases are a match to TRBD2. Trimming removed 1 base from V and 2 bases from J; junction bases left unmatched: 8. Germline V lookup: CDR1 SGHVS, CDR2 FQNEAQ. The CDR3 has 19 amino acids. CDR3 sequence: CASSLVRTSGRSPYNEQFF. For the CDR3, the DNA is TGTGCCAGCAGCTTAGTAAGGACTAGCGGGAGAAGTCCCTACAATGAGCAGTTCTTC.

J is TRBJ1-5 and V is TRBV19, with a possible D match to TRBD1 (5 bases). The CDR3 has 17 residues. Germline CDR1 and CDR2: LNHDA and SQIVND (reference sequence). Trimming cost V 1 base and J 2 bases, with 15 bases left between them. CDR3 nucleotides: TGTGCCAGTAGTATAGTTCAGGGTTATGTAGGCAATCAGCCCCAGCATTTT. Its protein product is CASSIVQGYVGNQPQHF.